This entry is about one TCR beta chain. Other DNA sequences in the same sample also yield this CDR3. The CDR3 totals 12 residues. The V and J ends lost 3 bases and 5 bases respectively, with 4 bases between them. Germline V gene lookup returns CDR1 MNHEY and CDR2 SMNVEV (reference sequence). Data came from immunoSEQ multiplex PCR; TCRdb stores just in-frame clones and leaves some out. Counted here are over 750,000 clones, 95% to 97% occurring once; the ten biggest clones make up less than 0.3%. Positive CCR7 selection of CD45RO-negative cells yielded the naive CD8 cells, and terminally differentiated effector memory CD45RA+ cells were excluded. The sample belongs to a study of shared clonotypes between healthy human individuals.

The sequence came from a man in his thirties or forties in good health. Material for sequencing was naive CD8+ T cells sorted from blood. V and J are TRBV27 and TRBJ2-2; D is undetermined. DNA for the CDR3: TGTGCCAGCAGTTTCCCTACCGGGGAGCTGTTTTTT. It yields the protein CASSFPTGELFF.